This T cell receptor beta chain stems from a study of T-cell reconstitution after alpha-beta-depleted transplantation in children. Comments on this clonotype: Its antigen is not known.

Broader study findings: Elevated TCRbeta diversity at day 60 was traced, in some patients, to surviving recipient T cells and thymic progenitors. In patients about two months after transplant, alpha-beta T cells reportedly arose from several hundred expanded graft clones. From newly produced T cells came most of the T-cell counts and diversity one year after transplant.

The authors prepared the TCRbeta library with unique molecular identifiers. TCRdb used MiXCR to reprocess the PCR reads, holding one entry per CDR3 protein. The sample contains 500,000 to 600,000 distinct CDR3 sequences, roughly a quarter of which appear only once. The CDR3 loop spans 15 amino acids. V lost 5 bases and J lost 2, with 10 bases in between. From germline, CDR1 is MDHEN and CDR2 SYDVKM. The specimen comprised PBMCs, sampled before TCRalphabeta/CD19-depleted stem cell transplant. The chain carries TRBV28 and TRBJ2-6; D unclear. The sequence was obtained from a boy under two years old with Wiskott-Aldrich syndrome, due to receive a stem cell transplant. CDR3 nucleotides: TGTGCCAGCAGTCGCCTTGGTACTGGGGCCAACGTCCTGACTTTC. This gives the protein CASSRLGTGANVLTF.